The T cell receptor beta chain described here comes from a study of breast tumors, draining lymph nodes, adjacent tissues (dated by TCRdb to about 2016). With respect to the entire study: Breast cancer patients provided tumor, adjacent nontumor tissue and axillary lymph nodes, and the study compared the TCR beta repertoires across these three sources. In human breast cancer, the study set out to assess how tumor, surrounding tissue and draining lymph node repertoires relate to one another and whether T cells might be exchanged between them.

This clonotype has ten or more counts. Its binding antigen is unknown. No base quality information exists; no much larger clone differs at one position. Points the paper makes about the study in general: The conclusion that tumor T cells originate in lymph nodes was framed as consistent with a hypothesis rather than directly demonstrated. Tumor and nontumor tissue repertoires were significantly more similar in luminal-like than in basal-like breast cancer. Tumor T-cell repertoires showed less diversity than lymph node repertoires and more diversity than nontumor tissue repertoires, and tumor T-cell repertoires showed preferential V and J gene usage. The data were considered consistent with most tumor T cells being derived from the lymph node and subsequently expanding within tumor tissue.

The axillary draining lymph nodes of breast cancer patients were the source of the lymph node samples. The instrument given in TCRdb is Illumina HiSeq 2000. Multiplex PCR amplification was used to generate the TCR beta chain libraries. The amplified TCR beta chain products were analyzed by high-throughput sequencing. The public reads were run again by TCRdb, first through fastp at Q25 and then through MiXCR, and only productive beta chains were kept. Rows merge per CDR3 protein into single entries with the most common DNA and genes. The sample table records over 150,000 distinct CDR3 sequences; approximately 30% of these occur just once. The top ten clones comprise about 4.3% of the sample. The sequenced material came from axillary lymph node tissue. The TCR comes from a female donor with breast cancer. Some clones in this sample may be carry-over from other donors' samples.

The DNA sequence follows: TGTGCCAGCAGCCAGGCCCCGGACAGGGGTTCCTATAATTCACCCCTCCACTTT. Its product reads: CASSQAPDRGSYNSPLHF. The chain couples TRBV11-2 to TRBJ1-6; the central 9 bases match TRBD1. V loses 5 bases at its end and J loses 1 base; junction bases beyond the gene matches: 9. From its cysteine to its phenylalanine, the CDR3 spans 18 amino acids. Only the CDR3 DNA stays, 54 bases, in frame from base 1. CDR1 and CDR2, looked up from the germline V gene, are SGHAT and FQNNGV. The full variable domain, completed from the reference TRBV11-2 and TRBJ1-6 proteins outside the CDR3, reads EAGVAQSPRYKIIEKRQSVAFWCNPISGHATLYWYQQILGQGPKLLIQFQNNGVVDDSQLPKDRFSAERLKGVDSTLKIQPAKLEDSAVYLCASSQAPDRGSYNSPLHFGNGTRLTVT.